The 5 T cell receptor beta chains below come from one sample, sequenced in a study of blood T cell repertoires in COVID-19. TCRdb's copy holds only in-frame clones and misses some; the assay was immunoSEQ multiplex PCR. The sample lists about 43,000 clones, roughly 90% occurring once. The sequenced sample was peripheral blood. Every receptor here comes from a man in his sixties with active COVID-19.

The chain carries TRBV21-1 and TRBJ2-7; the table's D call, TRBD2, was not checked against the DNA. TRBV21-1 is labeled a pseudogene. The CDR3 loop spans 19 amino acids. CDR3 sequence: CASSKVRGLAGGCSYEQYF. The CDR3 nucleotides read TGTGCCAGCAGCAAAGTCAGGGGACTAGCGGGAGGCTGCTCCTACGAGCAGTACTTC.

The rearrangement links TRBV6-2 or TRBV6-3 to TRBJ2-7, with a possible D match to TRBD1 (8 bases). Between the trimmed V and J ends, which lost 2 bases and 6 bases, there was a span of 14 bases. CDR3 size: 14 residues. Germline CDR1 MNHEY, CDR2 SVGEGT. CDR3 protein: CASSYSGTGSEQYF. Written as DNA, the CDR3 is TGTGCCAGCAGTTACAGCGGGACAGGTTCCGAGCAGTACTTC.

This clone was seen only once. DNA for the CDR3: TGTGCCAGCAGCGGACAGGGTCTTCCCTACGAGCAGTACTTC. This translates into CASSGQGLPYEQYF. The chain links TRBV28 to TRBJ2-7; TRBD1 matches 8 bases. The CDR3 sequence is 14 residues long. Germline trimming cut 6 bases from V and 2 bases from J; bases unmatched to any gene: 6. From germline, CDR1 is MDHEN and CDR2 SYDVKM. Supplemented by reference TRBV28 and TRBJ2-7, the full variable domain reads DVKVTQSSRYLVKRTGEKVFLECVQDMDHENMFWYRQDPGLGLRLIYFSYDVKMKEKGDIPEGYSVSREKKERFSLILESASTNQTSMYLCASSGQGLPYEQYFGPGTRLTVT.

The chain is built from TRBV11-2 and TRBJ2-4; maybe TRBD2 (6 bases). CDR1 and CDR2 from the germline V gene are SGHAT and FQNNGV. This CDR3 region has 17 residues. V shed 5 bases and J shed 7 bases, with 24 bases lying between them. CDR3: CASSRLSLRDLSNIQYF. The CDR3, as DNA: TGTGCCAGCAGCCGACTATCGCTGCGGGACTTATCGAACATTCAGTACTTC.

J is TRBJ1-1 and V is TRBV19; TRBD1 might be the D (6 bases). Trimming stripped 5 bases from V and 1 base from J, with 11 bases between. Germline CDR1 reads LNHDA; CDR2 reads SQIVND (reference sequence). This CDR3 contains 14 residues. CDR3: CASSGDTQNTEAFF. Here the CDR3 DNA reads TGTGCCAGTAGTGGGGACACCCAGAACACTGAAGCTTTCTTT.